These 11 T cell receptor beta chains were all obtained from the same sample, sequenced in a study of control samples from healthy donors and cancer patients (dated by TCRdb to about 2020). The method behind the library was the immunoSEQ multiplex PCR assay. What TCRdb holds here is the immuneACCESS table cut down to in-frame rearrangements. Part of the clones is not present; checked against another copy, under half of the missing clones reflect an unresolved V gene, and the others are unexplained. Present in this sample are some 130,000 clones, about 92% of which were seen just once. The ten largest clonotypes hold roughly 1.7% of the sample. The sample comprised PBMCs. These receptors came from a man aged 50-59 years with head and neck cancer.

CDR3 protein: CASRTTSGRGWGETQYF. CDR3 sequence (DNA): TGTGCCAGCAGGACCACCTCAGGGCGGGGCTGGGGGGAGACCCAGTACTTC. The J gene is TRBJ2-5, the V gene TRBV6-4, with D perhaps matching TRBD2 (6 bases). CDR1 and CDR2 from the germline V gene are MRHNA and SNTAGT. The CDR3 extends over 17 amino acids. The germline V and J ends were trimmed by 6 bases and 5 bases, with 25 bases remaining between them.

This clone has just one count. V gene TRBV28 combines with J gene TRBJ2-7; D gene unclear. The CDR3 totals 11 residues. V dropped 4 bases and J dropped 5 bases, with 6 bases sitting between them. Per the germline V gene, CDR1 is MDHEN and CDR2 is SYDVKM. CDR3 residues: CASSSNHEQYF. The CDR3 nucleotides are TGTGCCAGCAGTTCCAACCACGAGCAGTACTTC.

The chain uses TRBV4-2 and TRBJ1-4; a possible D gene is TRBD1 (6 bases). CDR3 length: 15 amino acids. Germline loops: CDR1 LGHNA, CDR2 YNFKEQ. Trimming left V 3 bases short and J 5 bases short, with 13 bases between. The CDR3 sequence is CASSQAGQGNEKLFF. The CDR3 DNA reads TGTGCCAGCAGCCAGGCGGGACAAGGAAATGAAAAACTGTTTTTT.

The rearrangement links TRBV19 to TRBJ2-1; 8 bases align to TRBD1. The CDR3 has 14 amino acids. Germline CDR1 and CDR2: LNHDA and SQIVND (reference sequence). After removal of 6 bases from V and 6 bases from J, the junction contained 7 bases not matched to a gene. DNA of the CDR3: TGTGCCAGTAGACTTACAGGGACAGGCAATGAGCAGTTCTTC. Encoded protein: CASRLTGTGNEQFF.

The CDR3 DNA is TGTGCCAGCAGACGGATACAGGGTTTCTATAATTCACCCCTCCACTTT. Translating it yields CASRRIQGFYNSPLHF. The V and J genes are TRBV27 and TRBJ1-6; weak D call: TRBD1 (6 bases). The germline V gene encodes CDR1 MNHEY and CDR2 SMNVEV (reference sequence). The length of the CDR3 is 16 residues. V was shortened by 6 bases and J by 3 bases, with 15 bases between the two germline ends.

This chain uses TRBV24-1 with TRBJ2-5; 9 bases fit TRBD1. Looked up from germline, CDR1 is KGHDR and CDR2 is SFDVKD. The V segment lost 1 base and the J segment 5 bases; nucleotides outside the gene matches: 7. This CDR3 region has 16 residues. CDR3 nucleotide sequence: TGTGCCACCAGTGATTTAGGGACAGGGCTGTCGGAGACCCAGTACTTC. Amino acid sequence: CATSDLGTGLSETQYF.

The chain combines TRBV5-1 with TRBJ2-2; D is unresolved. V shed 0 bases and J shed 2 bases, with 5 bases lying between them. Looked up from germline, CDR1 is SGHRS and CDR2 is YFSETQ. The CDR3 is 14 amino acids. The CDR3 DNA sequence: TGCGCCAGCAGCTTGGTAGCCAACACCGGGGAGCTGTTTTTT. Translated: CASSLVANTGELFF.

This chain uses TRBV7-2 with TRBJ2-1, with D possibly being TRBD2 (7 bases). V was pared by 0 bases and J by 9 bases, with 18 bases between. Per the germline V gene, CDR1 is SGHTA and CDR2 is FQGNSA. The length of the CDR3 is 16 residues. CDR3 amino acids: CASSLARTRGAREQFF. CDR3 DNA: TGTGCCAGCAGCTTAGCGCGGACCCGGGGGGCGCGTGAGCAGTTCTTC.

The chain links TRBV27 to TRBJ1-6, with 7 bases lining up with TRBD1. CDR1 and CDR2 (germline): MNHEY, SMNVEV (reference sequence). The CDR3 has 15 residues. Trimming took 2 bases from V and 7 from J; bases not matched to a gene: 5. The CDR3 loop reads CASSLPGTANSPLHF. The DNA for the CDR3 is TGTGCCAGCAGTTTACCAGGGACAGCAAATTCACCCCTCCACTTT.

Of note for this clone: Germline and junction disagree at one end, which may indicate a read error. The V gene is TRBV5-6, the J gene TRBJ1-2; 12 bases are shared with TRBD1. The CDR3 has 13 amino acids. Per germline, CDR1 SGHDT and CDR2 YYEEEE. The CDR3 region has the DNA TGTGCCAGCAGCTTAGGGACAGGGGGCGCAGAGTCCTTC. Protein product: CASSLGTGGAESF.

The V call is TRBV9, the J call TRBJ1-1, with 7 bases identical to TRBD1. This CDR3 has 14 amino acids. Trimming cost V 4 bases and J 0 bases; bases outside gene matches: 3. The germline CDR1 and CDR2 sequences are SGDLS and YYNGEE. The CDR3 spells CASSQGGVNTEAFF. In DNA form, the CDR3 reads TGTGCCAGCAGCCAGGGGGGCGTGAACACTGAAGCTTTCTTT.